This TCR beta chain was found in a study of tumor-infiltrating lymphocytes in primary liver carcinoma. Study-wide context: Staged T1-T3 N0M0, the tumors had sizes that ranged from about 4 to 10 cm across. Study-wide points: Reduced overlap was seen in tumor-adjacent and tumor-blood pairs versus tumor region pairs.

The source of the blood RNA was unsorted whole blood, and germline DNA was extracted as well. This clonotype has a handful of counts. The antigen remains undetermined. The CDR3 is made up of 15 amino acids. V was trimmed by 1 base and J by 0 bases, leaving 10 bases between them. The germline gives CDR1 SQVTM, CDR2 ANQGSEA. Total RNA (around 0.45 ug) served as template for TCR beta cDNA synthesis primed by a constant-region primer. A slightly modified ARM-PCR protocol with three nested multiplex PCR rounds produced these TCR beta libraries. TRBV1-TRBV30 forward primers and a C-beta reverse primer were used in the first two PCR rounds, which each ran for around 11 cycles. Each CDR3 protein is one row after TCRdb ran MiXCR on the multiplex PCR reads. The sample carries fewer than 350,000 distinct CDR3 sequences, less than 75% recorded once.

This TCR came from a man between 40 and 49 years old with primary liver carcinoma and hepatitis B virus infection. Sequenced input: peripheral blood. The chain employs TRBV29-1 and TRBJ2-1; D tentatively fits TRBD1 or TRBD2 (6 bases each). CDR3 DNA sequence: TGCAGCGTTGAAGCCGGGGGCGGCTCCTACAATGAGCAGTTCTTC. Protein product: CSVEAGGGSYNEQFF.